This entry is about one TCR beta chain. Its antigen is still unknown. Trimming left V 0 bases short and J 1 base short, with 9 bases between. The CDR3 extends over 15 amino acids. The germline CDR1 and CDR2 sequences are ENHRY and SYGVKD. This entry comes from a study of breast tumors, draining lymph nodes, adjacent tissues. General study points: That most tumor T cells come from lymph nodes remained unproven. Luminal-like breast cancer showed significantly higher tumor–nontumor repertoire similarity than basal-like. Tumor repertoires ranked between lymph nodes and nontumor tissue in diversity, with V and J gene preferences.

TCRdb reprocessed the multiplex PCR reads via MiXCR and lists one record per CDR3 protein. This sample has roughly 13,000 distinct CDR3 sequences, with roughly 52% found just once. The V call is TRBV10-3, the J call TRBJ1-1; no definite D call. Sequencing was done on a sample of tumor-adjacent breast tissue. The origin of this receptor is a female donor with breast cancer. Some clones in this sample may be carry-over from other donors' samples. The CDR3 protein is CAISESGWGNTEAFF. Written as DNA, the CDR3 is TGTGCCATCAGTGAGTCCGGGTGGGGGAACACTGAAGCTTTCTTT.